The 11 T cell receptor beta chains reported below all come from one sample, sequenced in a study of blood T cells in healthy people across ages. The second PCR ran roughly 6 to 11 cycles with a sample-barcoded 5' primer and J-beta primers. TCRdb reprocessed the 5' RACE reads with MiXCR, giving one entry per CDR3 protein. Here the sample spans over 950,000 distinct CDR3 sequences, 35% to 40% being singletons. Sequencing was performed on blood. These receptors came from a man younger than 35 in good health.

The CDR3: CASSPTGDYYGYTF. The CDR3, as DNA: TGTGCCAGCTCACCCACAGGGGATTACTATGGCTACACCTTC. The V and J genes are TRBV18 and TRBJ1-2; 7 positions match TRBD1. The ends lost 3 bases at V and 3 bases at J; junction bases unmatched: 4. This CDR3 contains 14 residues. Germline values: CDR1 KGHSH, CDR2 LQKENI. The complete variable domain, with remaining parts taken from reference TRBV18 and TRBJ1-2, reads NAGVMQNPRHLVRRRGQEARLRCSPMKGHSHVYWYRQLPEEGLKFMVYLQKENIIDESGMPKERFSAEFPKEGPSILRIQQVVRGDSAAYFCASSPTGDYYGYTFGSGTRLTVV.

CDR3 region: CASSEPQDVLTF. The CDR3 bases are TGCGCCAGCAGCGAACCTCAGGACGTCCTGACTTTC. J is TRBJ2-6 and V is TRBV5-1, with D hard to call. Germline CDR1 reads SGHRS; CDR2 reads YFSETQ. The length of the CDR3 is 12 residues. V dropped 4 bases and J dropped 11 bases, with 10 bases sitting between them.

This clonotype came up once. The chain employs TRBV29-1 and TRBJ1-1; D is undetermined. Germline CDR1 SQVTM, CDR2 ANQGSEA. Trimming took off 7 bases at V and 1 base at J, with 16 bases between the two ends. This CDR3 has 14 amino acids. As DNA, the CDR3 is TGCAGCGGGGGTCAGAGGGCAGGGAACACTGAAGCTTTCTTT. Its translation is CSGGQRAGNTEAFF.

This clonotype was seen a handful of times. V usage is TRBV19 and J usage is TRBJ2-5, with D possibly TRBD1 on 6 matching bases. Trimming took off 9 bases at V and 2 bases at J, with 10 bases between the two ends. Germline V gene sequence: CDR1 LNHDA, CDR2 SQIVND (reference sequence). The CDR3 is 12 residues long. This CDR3 is CASRDTQETQYF. CDR3 nucleotide sequence: TGTGCCAGCCGGGACACTCAAGAGACCCAGTACTTC.

This chain connects TRBV10-2 to TRBJ1-2; D call uncertain. Per the germline V gene, CDR1 is WSHSY and CDR2 is SAAADI. The length of the CDR3 is 13 residues. The V and J ends lost 4 bases and 9 bases respectively, with 15 bases between them. The CDR3 DNA is TGCGCCAGCAGTGGGACTTTATTGGGGAGCTACACCTTC. It translates to CASSGTLLGSYTF.

The chain carries TRBV2 and TRBJ1-4; the match to TRBD1 covers 10 bases. V lost 6 bases to trimming and J lost 8 bases; unmatched junction nucleotides: 6. The germline gives CDR1 SNHLY, CDR2 FYNNEI. The CDR3 sequence is 14 residues long. The CDR3 region is CASRETGGEEKLFF. CDR3 coding DNA: TGTGCCAGCAGGGAGACAGGGGGCGAAGAAAAACTGTTTTTT.

J is TRBJ2-5 and V is TRBV5-1; 7 nucleotides agree with TRBD1. V lost 3 bases and J lost 4; bases outside the gene matches: 9. This CDR3 has 15 residues. CDR1 and CDR2 from the germline V gene are SGHRS and YFSETQ. As DNA, the CDR3 is TGCGCCAGCAGCTCTACCGGACAGGTTGGAGAGACCCAGTACTTC. It specifies CASSSTGQVGETQYF.

This clonotype was seen at least ten times. Here the CDR3 DNA reads TGCAGCGTTTTGGTTCCGACCCACTACGAGCAGTACTTC. It yields the protein CSVLVPTHYEQYF. The chain joins TRBV29-1 to TRBJ2-7; D not certain. The V gene lost 5 bases and the J gene lost 3 bases, with 14 bases spanning the gap. This CDR3 comprises 13 residues. Germline V gene data show CDR1 as SQVTM and CDR2 as ANQGSEA.

The chain carries TRBV20-1 and TRBJ2-7; possibly TRBD1 for D (6 bases). CDR3 size: 14 residues. The germline V and J ends were trimmed by 8 bases and 4 bases, with 21 bases remaining between them. Germline-derived CDR1 and CDR2 are DFQATT and SNEGSKA (reference sequence). The CDR3 loop is CSPSDSPNGYEQYF. In DNA, the CDR3 is TGCAGTCCTTCGGACAGTCCAAATGGATACGAGCAGTACTTC.

This clonotype was seen a few times. The chain uses TRBV6-2 or TRBV6-3 and TRBJ2-3; maybe TRBD2 (5 bases). Germline lookup yields CDR1 MNHEY and CDR2 SVGEGT. This CDR3 comprises 13 residues. V lost 11 bases and J lost 4, with 16 bases in between. CDR3 bases: TGTGCCGCAGCGTGGACGGGATCAGATACGCAGTATTTT. The encoded protein is CAAAWTGSDTQYF.

The chain is built from TRBV6-1 and TRBJ2-1; TRBD1 is a possible D gene (6 bases). TRBJ2-7 matches the DNA end more closely, so the J call is doubtful. Germline CDR1 reads MNHNS; CDR2 reads SASEGT. The CDR3 extends over 14 amino acids. This CDR3 is CASSRDTLYNEQYF. The CDR3 nucleotides are TGTGCCAGCAGCCGGGACACACTGTACAATGAGCAGTACTTC.